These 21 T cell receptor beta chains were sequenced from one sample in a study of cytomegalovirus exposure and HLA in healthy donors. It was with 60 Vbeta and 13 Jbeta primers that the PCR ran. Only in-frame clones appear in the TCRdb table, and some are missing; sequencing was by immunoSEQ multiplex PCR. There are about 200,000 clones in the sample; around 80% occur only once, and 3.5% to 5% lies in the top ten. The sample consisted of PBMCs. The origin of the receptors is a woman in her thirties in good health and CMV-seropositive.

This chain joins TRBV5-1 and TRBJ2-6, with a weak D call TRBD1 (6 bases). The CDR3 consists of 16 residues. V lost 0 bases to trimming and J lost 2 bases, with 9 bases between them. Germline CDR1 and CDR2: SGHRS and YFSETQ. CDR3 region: CASSLEQGTGANVLTF. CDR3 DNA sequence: TGCGCCAGCAGCTTGGAACAGGGCACTGGGGCCAACGTCCTGACTTTC.

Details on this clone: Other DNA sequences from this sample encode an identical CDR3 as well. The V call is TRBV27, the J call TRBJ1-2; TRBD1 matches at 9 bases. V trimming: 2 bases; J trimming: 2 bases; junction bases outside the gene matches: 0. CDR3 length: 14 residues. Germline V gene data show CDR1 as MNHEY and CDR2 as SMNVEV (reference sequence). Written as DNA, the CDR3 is TGTGCCAGCAGTTTAACAGGGGGCAACTATGGCTACACCTTC. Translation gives CASSLTGGNYGYTF.

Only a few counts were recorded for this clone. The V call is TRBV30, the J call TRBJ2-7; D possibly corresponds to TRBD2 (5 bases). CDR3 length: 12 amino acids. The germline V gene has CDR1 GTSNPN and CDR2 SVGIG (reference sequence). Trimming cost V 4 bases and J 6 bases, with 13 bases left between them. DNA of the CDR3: TGTGCCTGGACTGGGCTAGCTTCCGAGCAGTACTTC. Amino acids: CAWTGLASEQYF. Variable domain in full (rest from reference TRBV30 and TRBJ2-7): SQTIHQWPATLVQPVGSPLSLECTVEGTSNPNLYWYRQAAGRGLQLLFYSVGIGQISSEVPQNLSASRPQDRQFILSSKKLLLSDSGFYLCAWTGLASEQYFGPGTRLTVT.

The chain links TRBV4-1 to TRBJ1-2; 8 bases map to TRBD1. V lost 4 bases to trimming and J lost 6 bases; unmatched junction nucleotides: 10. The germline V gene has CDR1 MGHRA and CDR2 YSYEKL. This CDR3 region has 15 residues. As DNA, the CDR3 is TGCGCCAGCAGCCGAGAGGACAGGGTGGGAAATGGCTACACCTTC. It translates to CASSREDRVGNGYTF.

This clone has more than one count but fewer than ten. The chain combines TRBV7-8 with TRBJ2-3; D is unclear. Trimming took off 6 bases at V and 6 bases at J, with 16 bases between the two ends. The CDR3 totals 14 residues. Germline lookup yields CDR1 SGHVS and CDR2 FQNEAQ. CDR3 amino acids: CASRLAVAADTQYF. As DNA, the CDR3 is TGTGCCAGCAGGCTTGCCGTGGCGGCCGATACGCAGTATTTT.

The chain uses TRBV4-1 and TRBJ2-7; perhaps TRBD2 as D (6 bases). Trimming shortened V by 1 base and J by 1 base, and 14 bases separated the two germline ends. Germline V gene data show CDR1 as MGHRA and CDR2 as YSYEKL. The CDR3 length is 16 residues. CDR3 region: CASSQAFPSASYEQYF. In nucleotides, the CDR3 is TGCGCCAGCAGCCAAGCGTTCCCTAGCGCATCCTACGAGCAGTACTTC.

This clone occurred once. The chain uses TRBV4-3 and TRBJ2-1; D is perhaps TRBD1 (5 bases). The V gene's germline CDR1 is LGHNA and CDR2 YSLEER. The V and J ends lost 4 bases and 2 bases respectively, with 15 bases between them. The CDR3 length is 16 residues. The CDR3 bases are TGCGCCAGCAGCCGAGAACGCTGGGGCACCTACAATGAGCAGTTCTTC. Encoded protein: CASSRERWGTYNEQFF.

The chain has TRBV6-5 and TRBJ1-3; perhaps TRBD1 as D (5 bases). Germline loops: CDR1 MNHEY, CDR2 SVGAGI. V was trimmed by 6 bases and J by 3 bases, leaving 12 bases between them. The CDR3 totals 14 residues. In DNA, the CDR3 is TGTGCCAGCAGCAGGGCGGGGGGTGGAAACACCATATATTTT. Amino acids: CASSRAGGGNTIYF.

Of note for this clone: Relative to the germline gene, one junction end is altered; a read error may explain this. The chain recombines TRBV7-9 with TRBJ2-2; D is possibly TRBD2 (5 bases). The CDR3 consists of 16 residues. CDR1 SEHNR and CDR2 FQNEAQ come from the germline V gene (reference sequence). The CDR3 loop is CSSTQVDSGSTGELFF. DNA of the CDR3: TGTTCCAGCACCCAGGTGGACTCGGGGTCCACCGGGGAGCTGTTTTTT.

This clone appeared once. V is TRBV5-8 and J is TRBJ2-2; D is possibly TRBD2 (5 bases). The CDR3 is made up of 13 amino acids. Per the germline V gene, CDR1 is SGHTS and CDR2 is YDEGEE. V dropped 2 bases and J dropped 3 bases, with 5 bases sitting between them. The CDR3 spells CASSFGDTGELFF. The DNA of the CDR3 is TGTGCCAGCAGCTTCGGGGACACCGGGGAGCTGTTTTTT.

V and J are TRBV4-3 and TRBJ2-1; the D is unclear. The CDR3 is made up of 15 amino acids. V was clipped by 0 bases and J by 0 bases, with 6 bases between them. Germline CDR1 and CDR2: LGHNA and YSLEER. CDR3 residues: CASSQDTDSYNEQFF. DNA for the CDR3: TGCGCCAGCAGCCAAGATACAGACTCCTACAATGAGCAGTTCTTC.

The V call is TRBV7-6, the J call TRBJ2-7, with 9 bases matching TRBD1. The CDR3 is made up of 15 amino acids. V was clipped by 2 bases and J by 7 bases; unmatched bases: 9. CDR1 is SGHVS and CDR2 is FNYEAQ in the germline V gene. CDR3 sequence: CASSLFWDRAEEQYF. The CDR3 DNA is TGTGCCAGCAGCTTATTTTGGGACAGGGCCGAGGAGCAGTACTTC. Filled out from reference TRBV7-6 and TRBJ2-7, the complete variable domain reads GAGVSQSPRYKVTKRGQDVALRCDPISGHVSLYWYRQALGQGPEFLTYFNYEAQQDKSGLPNDRFSAERPEGSISTLTIQRTEQRDSAMYRCASSLFWDRAEEQYFGPGTRLTVT.

Here the CDR3 DNA reads TGTGCCAGCTCGGCCGTTACGCTAGCTGGAGAGACCCAGTACTTC. It yields the protein CASSAVTLAGETQYF. This chain uses TRBV7-9 with TRBJ2-5; maybe TRBD2 (5 bases). The germline V gene encodes CDR1 SEHNR and CDR2 FQNEAQ (reference sequence). CDR3 size: 15 residues. Trimming took off 8 bases at V and 4 bases at J, with 20 bases between the two ends.

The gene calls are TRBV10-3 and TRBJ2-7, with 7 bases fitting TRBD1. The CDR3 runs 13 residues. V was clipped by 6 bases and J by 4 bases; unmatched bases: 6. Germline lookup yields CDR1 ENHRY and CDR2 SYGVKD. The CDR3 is CAISGDRVYEQYF. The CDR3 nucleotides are TGTGCCATCAGCGGTGACAGGGTGTACGAGCAGTACTTC.

Here the CDR3 reads CSVDRGRAGELFF. The CDR3 DNA reads as TGCAGCGTCGACAGGGGGCGAGCCGGGGAGCTGTTTTTT. The chain employs TRBV29-1 and TRBJ2-2; 10 bases agree with TRBD1. This CDR3 is built from 13 residues. V shed 6 bases, J shed 6 bases, and the junction held 4 bases outside the gene matches. Germline CDR1 is SQVTM and CDR2 is ANQGSEA.

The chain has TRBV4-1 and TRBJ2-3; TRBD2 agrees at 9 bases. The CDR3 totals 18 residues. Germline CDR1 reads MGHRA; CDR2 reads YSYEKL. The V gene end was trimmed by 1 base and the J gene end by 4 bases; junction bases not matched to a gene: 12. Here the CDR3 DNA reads TGCGCCAGCAGCCAAGGTCCCCGGGCAGCGGGAGGAGCAGATACGCAGTATTTT. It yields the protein CASSQGPRAAGGADTQYF.

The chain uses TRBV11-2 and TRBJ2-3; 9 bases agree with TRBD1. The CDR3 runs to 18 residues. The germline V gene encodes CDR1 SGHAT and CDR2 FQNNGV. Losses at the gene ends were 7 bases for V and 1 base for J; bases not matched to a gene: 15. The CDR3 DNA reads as TGTGCCAGCAACTCCGACGGGACAGGGTGGTTAGGCACAGATACGCAGTATTTT. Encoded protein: CASNSDGTGWLGTDTQYF.

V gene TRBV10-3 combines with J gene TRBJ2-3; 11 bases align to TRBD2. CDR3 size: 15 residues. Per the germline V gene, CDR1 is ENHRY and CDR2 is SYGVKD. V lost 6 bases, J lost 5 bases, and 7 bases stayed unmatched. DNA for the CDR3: TGTGCCATCAGGAAGACTAGCGGGAAGGGAGATACGCAGTATTTT. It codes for CAIRKTSGKGDTQYF.

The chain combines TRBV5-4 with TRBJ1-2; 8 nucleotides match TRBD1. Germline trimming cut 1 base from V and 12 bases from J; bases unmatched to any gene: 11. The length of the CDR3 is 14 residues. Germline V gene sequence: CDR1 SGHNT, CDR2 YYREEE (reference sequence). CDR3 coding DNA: TGTGCCAGCAGCTTGTCTGGCAGGGGGCGCGGGAACACCTTC. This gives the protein CASSLSGRGRGNTF.

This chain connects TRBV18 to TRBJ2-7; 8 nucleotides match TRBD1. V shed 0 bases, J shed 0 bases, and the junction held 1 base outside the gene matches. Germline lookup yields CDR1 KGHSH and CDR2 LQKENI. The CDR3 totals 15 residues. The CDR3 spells CASSPPGQVSYEQYF. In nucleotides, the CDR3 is TGTGCCAGCTCACCACCGGGACAGGTCTCCTACGAGCAGTACTTC.

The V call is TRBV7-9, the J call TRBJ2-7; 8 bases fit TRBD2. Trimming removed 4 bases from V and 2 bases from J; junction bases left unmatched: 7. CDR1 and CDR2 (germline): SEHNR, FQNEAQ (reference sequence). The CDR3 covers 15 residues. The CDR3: CASSSHSGTTYEQYF. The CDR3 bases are TGTGCCAGCAGCTCGCATAGCGGGACAACCTACGAGCAGTACTTC. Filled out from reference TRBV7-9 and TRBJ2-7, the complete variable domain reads DTGVSQNPRHKITKRGQNVTFRCDPISEHNRLYWYRQTLGQGPEFLTYFQNEAQLEKSRLLSDRFSAERPKGSFSTLEIQRTEQGDSAMYLCASSSHSGTTYEQYFGPGTRLTVT.